This TCR beta chain was captured by sequencing in a study of blood T cell repertoires in COVID-19. Background on the study: COVID-19 samples collected from the United States, Italy and Spain covered acute and convalescent phases.

The data were produced by immunoSEQ multiplex PCR, yet TCRdb's version contains in-frame clones alone and is incomplete. The sample lists 200,000 to 250,000 clones, about 88% seen once, with around 2.9% in the top ten. Germline lookup yields CDR1 MGHRA and CDR2 YSYEKL. V was pared by 1 base and J by 2 bases, with 7 bases between. The CDR3 is made up of 14 amino acids. Sequencing was carried out using peripheral blood. This clonotype was sampled from a woman aged 60-75 years with acute or convalescent COVID-19. V gene TRBV4-1 combines with J gene TRBJ2-3; a possible D gene is TRBD1 (5 bases). The CDR3 bases are TGCGCCAGCAGCCAAGGCAGGGACACAGATACGCAGTATTTT. Its protein is CASSQGRDTDTQYF.